The 3 T cell receptor beta chains reported below all come from one sample, sequenced in a study of T-cell memory formation after mild COVID-19 (dated by TCRdb to 2020 to 2023). Library creation used 5' RACE. Instrument on record: Illumina NovaSeq 6000. Starting from the raw public reads, TCRdb applied fastp trimming at Q25, assembled clones with MiXCR and retained in-frame beta chains. Every entry covers one CDR3 protein and lists the most common genes and DNA from its rows. A total of 84,000 or so distinct CDR3 sequences appear in this sample, 11% to 15% of them only once. Of the sample, 25% to 35% is held by the ten largest clones. The specimen was PBMCs or a T cell subset sorted from them (not recorded which). These receptors came from an adult woman who had mild COVID-19 (a few samples of this study predate the infection). The sample titles of this study are shuffled in the database, so cell type and time point are left out; the donor was told from shared clones.

The sample holds a few counts of this clonotype. The V call is TRBV6-1, the J call TRBJ2-1; 7 bases are shared with TRBD2. CDR3 length: 16 residues. Germline lookup yields CDR1 MNHNS and CDR2 SASEGT. The trim removed 3 bases at V and 0 bases at J, leaving 5 bases unmatched. The chain's CDR3 is CASSERAGSSYNEQFF. The CDR3 DNA follows: TGTGCCAGCAGTGAGAGAGCGGGATCCTCCTACAATGAGCAGTTCTTC.

This clonotype was seen more than once but under ten times. The rearrangement links TRBV5-6 to TRBJ2-1; TRBD2 matches 10 bases. J gave up 6 bases and V 2 bases, and 2 bases lay outside the gene matches. The CDR3 loop spans 14 amino acids. Germline CDR1 and CDR2: SGHDT and YYEEEE. The CDR3 sequence is CASSLPSGGNEQFF. The CDR3 coding sequence is TGTGCCAGCAGCTTACCTAGCGGGGGCAATGAGCAGTTCTTC.

This clonotype was counted only a few times. The chain has TRBV20-1 and TRBJ2-7; 9 bases are shared with TRBD2. After removal of 2 bases from V and 3 bases from J, the junction contained 8 bases not matched to a gene. The CDR3 sequence is 15 residues long. Germline-derived CDR1 and CDR2 are DFQATT and SNEGSKA (reference sequence). The CDR3 here is CSARRALAGVYEQYF. The DNA of the CDR3 is TGCAGTGCTAGACGGGCACTAGCGGGCGTCTACGAGCAGTACTTC.